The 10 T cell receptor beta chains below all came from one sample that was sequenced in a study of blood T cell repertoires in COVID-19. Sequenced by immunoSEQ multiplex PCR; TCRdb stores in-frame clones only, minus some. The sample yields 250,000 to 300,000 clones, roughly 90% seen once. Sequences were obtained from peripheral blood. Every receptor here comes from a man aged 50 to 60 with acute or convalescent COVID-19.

This chain's CDR3 is CASSLGTNYEQYF. The CDR3 region has the DNA TGTGCCAGCAGCCTCGGGACTAACTACGAGCAGTACTTC. The rearrangement links TRBV6-5 to TRBJ2-7, with TRBD2 identical over 7 bases. V lost 6 bases, J lost 3 bases, and 5 bases stayed unmatched. From germline, CDR1 is MNHEY and CDR2 SVGAGI. This CDR3 is 13 amino acids long.

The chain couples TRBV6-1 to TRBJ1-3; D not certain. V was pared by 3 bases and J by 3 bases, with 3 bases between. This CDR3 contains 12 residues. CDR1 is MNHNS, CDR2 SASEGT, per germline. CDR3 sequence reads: CASSDLGNTIYF. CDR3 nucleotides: TGTGCCAGCAGTGATCTTGGAAACACCATATATTTT.

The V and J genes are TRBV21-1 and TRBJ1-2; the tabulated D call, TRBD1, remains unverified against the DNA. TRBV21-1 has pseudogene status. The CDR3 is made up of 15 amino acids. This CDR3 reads CASSGHPTLNYGYTF. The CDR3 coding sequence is TGTGCCAGCAGCGGACATCCTACCCTTAACTATGGCTACACCTTC.

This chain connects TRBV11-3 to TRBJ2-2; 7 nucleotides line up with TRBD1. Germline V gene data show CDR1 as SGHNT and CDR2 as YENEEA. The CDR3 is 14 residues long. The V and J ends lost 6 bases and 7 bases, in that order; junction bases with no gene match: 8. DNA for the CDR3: TGTGCCAGCAGTCCTACAGGGGTCGGCGGGGAGCTGTTTTTT. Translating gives CASSPTGVGGELFF.

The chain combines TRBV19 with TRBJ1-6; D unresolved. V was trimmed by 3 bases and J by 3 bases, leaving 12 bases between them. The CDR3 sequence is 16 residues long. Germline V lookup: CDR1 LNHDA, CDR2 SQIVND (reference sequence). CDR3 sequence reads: CASSMVAHNYNSPLHF. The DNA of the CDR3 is TGTGCCAGTAGTATGGTAGCTCATAACTATAATTCACCCCTCCACTTT.

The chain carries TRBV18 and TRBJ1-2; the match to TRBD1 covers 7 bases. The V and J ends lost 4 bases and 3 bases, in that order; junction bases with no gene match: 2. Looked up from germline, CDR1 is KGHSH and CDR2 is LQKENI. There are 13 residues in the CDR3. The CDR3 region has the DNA TGTGCCAGCTCACTACAGGGGCACTATGGCTACACCTTC. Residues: CASSLQGHYGYTF.

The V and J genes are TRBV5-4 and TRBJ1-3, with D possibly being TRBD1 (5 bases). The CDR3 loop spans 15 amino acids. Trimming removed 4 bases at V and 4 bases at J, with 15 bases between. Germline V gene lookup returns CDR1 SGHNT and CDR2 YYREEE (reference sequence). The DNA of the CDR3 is TGTGCCAGCAGCAGGGCGGGGGATAAAGGAAACACCATATATTTT. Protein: CASSRAGDKGNTIYF. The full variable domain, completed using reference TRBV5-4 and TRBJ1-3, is ETGVTQSPTHLIKTRGQQVTLRCSSQSGHNTVSWYQQALGQGPQFIFQYYREEENGRGNFPPRFSGLQFPNYSSELNVNALELDDSALYLCASSRAGDKGNTIYFGEGSWLTVV.

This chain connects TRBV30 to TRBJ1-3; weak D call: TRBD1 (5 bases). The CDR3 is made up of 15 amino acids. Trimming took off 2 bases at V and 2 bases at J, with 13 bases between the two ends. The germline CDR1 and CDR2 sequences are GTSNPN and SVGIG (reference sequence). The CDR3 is CAWSKRGGTGNTIYF. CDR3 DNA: TGTGCCTGGAGTAAAAGGGGAGGCACTGGAAACACCATATATTTT.

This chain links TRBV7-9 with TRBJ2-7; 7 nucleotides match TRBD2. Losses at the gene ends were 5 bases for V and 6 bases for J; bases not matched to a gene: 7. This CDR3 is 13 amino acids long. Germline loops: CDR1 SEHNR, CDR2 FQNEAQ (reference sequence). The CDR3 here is CASSPVVAGEQYF. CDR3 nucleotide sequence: TGTGCCAGCAGCCCCGTGGTAGCGGGCGAGCAGTACTTC. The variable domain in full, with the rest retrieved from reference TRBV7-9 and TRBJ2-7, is DTGVSQNPRHKITKRGQNVTFRCDPISEHNRLYWYRQTLGQGPEFLTYFQNEAQLEKSRLLSDRFSAERPKGSFSTLEIQRTEQGDSAMYLCASSPVVAGEQYFGPGTRLTVT.

The CDR3 region is CASSFTSGVHNEQFF. The DNA of the CDR3 is TGTGCCAGCAGCTTTACTAGCGGTGTCCACAATGAGCAGTTCTTC. This sequence joins TRBV11-3 and TRBJ2-1, with TRBD2 identical over 8 bases. Trimming cost V 3 bases and J 5 bases; bases outside gene matches: 6. This CDR3 spans 15 amino acids. Germline V gene data show CDR1 as SGHNT and CDR2 as YENEEA.